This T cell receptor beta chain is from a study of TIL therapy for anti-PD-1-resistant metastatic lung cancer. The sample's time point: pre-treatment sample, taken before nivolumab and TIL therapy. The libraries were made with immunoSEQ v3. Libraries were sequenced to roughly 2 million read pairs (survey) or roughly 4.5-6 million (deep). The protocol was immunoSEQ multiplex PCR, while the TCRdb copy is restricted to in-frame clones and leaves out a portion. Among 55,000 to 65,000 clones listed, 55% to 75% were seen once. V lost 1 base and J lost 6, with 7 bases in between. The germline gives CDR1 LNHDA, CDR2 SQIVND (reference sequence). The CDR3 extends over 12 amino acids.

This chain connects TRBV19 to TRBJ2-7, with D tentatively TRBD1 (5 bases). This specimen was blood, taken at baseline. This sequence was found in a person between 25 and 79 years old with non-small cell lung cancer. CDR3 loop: CASSIGGGEQYF. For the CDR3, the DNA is TGTGCCAGTAGTATAGGGGGCGGCGAGCAGTACTTC.